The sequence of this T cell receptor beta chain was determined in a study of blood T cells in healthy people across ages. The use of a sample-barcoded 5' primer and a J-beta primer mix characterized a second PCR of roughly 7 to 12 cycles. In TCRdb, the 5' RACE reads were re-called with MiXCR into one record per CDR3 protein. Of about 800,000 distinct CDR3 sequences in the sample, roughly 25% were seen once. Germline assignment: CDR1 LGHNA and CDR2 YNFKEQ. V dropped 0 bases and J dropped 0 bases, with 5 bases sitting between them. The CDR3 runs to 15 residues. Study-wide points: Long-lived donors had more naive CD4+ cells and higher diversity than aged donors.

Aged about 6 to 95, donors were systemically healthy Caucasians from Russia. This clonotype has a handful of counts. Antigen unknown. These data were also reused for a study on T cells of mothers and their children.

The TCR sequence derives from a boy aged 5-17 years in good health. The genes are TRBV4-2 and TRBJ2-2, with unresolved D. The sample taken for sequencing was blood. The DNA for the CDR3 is TGTGCCAGCAGCCAAGAATTTGCGAACACCGGGGAGCTGTTTTTT. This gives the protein CASSQEFANTGELFF.